This passage covers 29 T cell receptor beta chains from one sample sequenced in a study of early T cells in non-severe SARS-CoV-2 infection. One entry per CDR3 protein, called by TCRdb with MiXCR from the 5' RACE reads. The sample lists 85,000 to 95,000 distinct CDR3 sequences, 14% to 15% seen once, with 0.58% in the top ten. The specimen was whole blood. All receptors come from an adult who was a healthcare worker with PCR-confirmed SARS-CoV-2 infection or an uninfected control (not recorded which).

The V gene is TRBV27, the J gene TRBJ2-1; D is possibly TRBD1 (5 bases). Germline CDR1 reads MNHEY; CDR2 reads SMNVEV (reference sequence). Deletions cut 3 bases from V and 6 bases from J, with 12 bases between. The CDR3 runs 14 residues. CDR3 protein: CASSFLIRANEQFF. The CDR3 region has the DNA TGTGCCAGCAGTTTTCTTATCAGGGCCAATGAGCAGTTCTTC.

This clonotype has ten or more counts. This chain joins TRBV30 and TRBJ2-2; maybe TRBD1 (5 bases). CDR3 length: 16 residues. The germline V and J ends were trimmed by 0 bases and 2 bases, with 13 bases remaining between them. Germline CDR1 and CDR2: GTSNPN and SVGIG (reference sequence). The CDR3 loop reads CAWSVRRQGNTGELFF. Written as DNA, the CDR3 is TGTGCCTGGAGTGTACGAAGGCAGGGCAACACCGGGGAGCTGTTTTTT.

This clonotype was counted only a few times. The chain links TRBV7-6 to TRBJ2-1; D remains ambiguous. CDR1 and CDR2 (germline): SGHVS, FNYEAQ. The CDR3 runs 15 residues. Trimming stripped 5 bases from V and 0 bases from J, with 11 bases between. The CDR3 is CASSPRWSSYNEQFF. CDR3 coding DNA: TGTGCCAGCAGCCCGCGGTGGAGCTCCTACAATGAGCAGTTCTTC.

This clonotype was counted between two and nine times. The chain couples TRBV5-6 to TRBJ2-5; no firm D call. The V and J ends lost 3 bases and 3 bases respectively, with 12 bases between them. The germline V gene encodes CDR1 SGHDT and CDR2 YYEEEE. This CDR3 region has 14 residues. The CDR3 loop reads CASSSQILKETQYF. The CDR3 nucleotides are TGTGCCAGCAGCTCCCAGATTCTGAAAGAGACCCAGTACTTC. Full variable domain (outside the CDR3, taken from reference TRBV5-6 and TRBJ2-5): DAGVTQSPTHLIKTRGQQVTLRCSPKSGHDTVSWYQQALGQGPQFIFQYYEEEERQRGNFPDRFSGHQFPNYSSELNVNALLLGDSALYLCASSSQILKETQYFGPGTRLLVL.

The rearrangement links TRBV9 to TRBJ1-2; tentative D call: TRBD1 (6 bases). Deletions cut 3 bases from V and 2 bases from J, with 8 bases between. Germline loops: CDR1 SGDLS, CDR2 YYNGEE. CDR3 size: 13 residues. The CDR3 bases are TGTGCCAGCAGCGCAACAGGGAACTATGGCTACACCTTC. Amino acid sequence: CASSATGNYGYTF.

This clonotype was counted ten times or more. J is TRBJ1-6 and V is TRBV2, with D possibly matching TRBD1 (5 bases). V was cut by 6 bases and J by 8 bases, with 14 bases left in between. The CDR3 totals 14 residues. Germline CDR1 SNHLY, CDR2 FYNNEI. CDR3 region: CASSLRGLYSPLHF. The CDR3 bases are TGTGCCAGCAGCCTAAGGGGTCTCTATTCACCCCTCCACTTT.

This clonotype was seen more than once but under ten times. CDR3 DNA sequence: TGTGCCAGCAGTACCCGGACTAGCGGGGGTCTACGGTCCTACAATGAGCAGTTCTTC. It specifies CASSTRTSGGLRSYNEQFF. This rearrangement joins TRBV12-3 or TRBV12-4 to TRBJ2-1; 13 bases align to TRBD2. The CDR3 sequence is 19 residues long. Unmatched junction bases numbered 11, after V lost 5 bases and J lost 1 base.

This clonotype was observed a few times. This sequence joins TRBV19 and TRBJ2-1, with 9 bases lining up with TRBD2. Germline assignment: CDR1 LNHDA and CDR2 SQIVND (reference sequence). The CDR3 extends over 15 amino acids. The trim removed 6 bases at V and 6 bases at J, leaving 9 bases unmatched. CDR3 loop: CASSYSSGEGNEQFF. In DNA form, the CDR3 reads TGTGCCAGTAGCTATTCTAGCGGGGAGGGCAATGAGCAGTTCTTC.

This clonotype was observed at least ten times. V usage is TRBV19 and J usage is TRBJ2-3; no definite D call. Trimming left V 5 bases short and J 6 bases short, with 12 bases between. The CDR3 runs 13 residues. The germline CDR1 and CDR2 sequences are LNHDA and SQIVND (reference sequence). The CDR3 protein is CASSVAPPDTQYF. Here the CDR3 DNA reads TGTGCCAGTAGTGTGGCCCCCCCGGATACGCAGTATTTT.

The V call is TRBV30, the J call TRBJ2-5; D not certain. Germline CDR1 and CDR2: GTSNPN and SVGIG (reference sequence). The CDR3 totals 12 residues. The V and J ends lost 2 bases and 2 bases respectively, with 6 bases between them. The CDR3 nucleotides are TGTGCCTGGAGTCCTAGTCAAGAGACCCAGTACTTC. As protein: CAWSPSQETQYF.

This rearrangement joins TRBV3-1 to TRBJ2-1; 12 bases match TRBD2. The CDR3 extends over 16 amino acids. CDR1 LGHDT and CDR2 YNNKEL come from the germline V gene (reference sequence). Trimming removed 4 bases from V and 10 bases from J; junction bases left unmatched: 11. The CDR3 sequence is CASSPALLAGGQEQFF. In nucleotides, the CDR3 is TGTGCCAGCAGCCCCGCGCTCCTAGCGGGGGGGCAGGAGCAGTTCTTC.

This clonotype was counted between two and nine times. The chain has TRBV3-1 and TRBJ1-6; D gene unclear. Germline CDR1 and CDR2: LGHDT and YNNKEL (reference sequence). The length of the CDR3 is 15 residues. The V end was cut by 3 bases, the J end by 4 bases, with 10 bases between. This CDR3 is CASSHGRAYNSPLHF. DNA of the CDR3: TGTGCCAGCAGCCACGGGAGGGCTTATAATTCACCCCTCCACTTT.

This clonotype came up once. With a much larger clone just one base away, this may be a read error. The CDR3 bases are TGCGTCAGCAGCAAGCAGTTGGGGGACGAGCAGTACGTC. This encodes CVSSKQLGDEQYV. V is TRBV5-1 and J is TRBJ2-7; D may match TRBD1 or TRBD2 (5 bases each). In germline, CDR1 is SGHRS, CDR2 YFSETQ. This CDR3 has 13 amino acids.

The V call is TRBV2, the J call TRBJ2-3; 12 positions agree with TRBD2. The CDR3 has 17 amino acids. J lost 4 bases, V lost 4 bases, and 9 bases had no gene match. Germline-derived CDR1 and CDR2 are SNHLY and FYNNEI. In DNA form, the CDR3 reads TGTGCCAGCAGTGGGCGAGGACTAGCGGGGATCTCAGATACGCAGTATTTT. This codes for CASSGRGLAGISDTQYF.

This clonotype has at least ten counts. V and J are TRBV11-2 and TRBJ2-4; tentatively, D is TRBD1 (6 bases). Between the trimmed V and J ends, which lost 5 bases and 1 base, there was a span of 18 bases. The CDR3 is made up of 17 amino acids. Germline V gene data show CDR1 as SGHAT and CDR2 as FQNNGV. CDR3 DNA: TGTGCCAGCAGCCCCACCCTAGGACAGACCGCCAAAAACATTCAGTACTTC. Its protein is CASSPTLGQTAKNIQYF.

The V gene is TRBV28, the J gene TRBJ2-5; D is uncertain. From germline, CDR1 is MDHEN and CDR2 SYDVKM. The V end was cut by 6 bases, the J end by 5 bases, with 13 bases between. This CDR3 spans 13 amino acids. The CDR3 is CASSSIPPETQYF. The CDR3 coding sequence is TGTGCCAGCAGCTCCATCCCGCCGGAGACCCAGTACTTC.

The chain employs TRBV5-1 and TRBJ2-3; D remains unclear. Trimming left V 7 bases short and J 3 bases short, with 9 bases between. The CDR3 sequence is 12 residues long. Germline CDR1 is SGHRS and CDR2 is YFSETQ. In DNA form, the CDR3 reads TGCGCCAGCCGAGCTGAGACAGATACGCAGTATTTT. Its protein is CASRAETDTQYF.

This clonotype was observed a handful of times. J is TRBJ1-2 and V is TRBV29-1; a weak D match, TRBD1 (5 bases). Trimming took 3 bases from V and 4 from J, leaving 12 bases between them. This CDR3 spans 13 amino acids. Looked up from germline, CDR1 is SQVTM and CDR2 is ANQGSEA. This chain's CDR3 is CSVEERGVYGYTF. CDR3 nucleotide sequence: TGCAGCGTTGAGGAAAGGGGAGTCTATGGCTACACCTTC.

V usage is TRBV11-2 and J usage is TRBJ2-3, with D tentatively TRBD1 (5 bases). The V end lost 4 bases, the J end lost 1 base, and 12 bases lay between the germline ends. The CDR3 has 15 amino acids. Germline V lookup: CDR1 SGHAT, CDR2 FQNNGV. The CDR3 DNA follows: TGTGCCAGCAGCTCATGGGGCACTCGCACAGATACGCAGTATTTT. Translating it yields CASSSWGTRTDTQYF.

This clonotype was picked up many times. V gene TRBV10-1 combines with J gene TRBJ2-2; TRBD2 matches at 8 bases. The J segment lost 6 bases and the V segment lost 3 bases, leaving 3 bases of the junction unmatched. The CDR3 consists of 14 residues. Germline V gene lookup returns CDR1 WNHNN and CDR2 SYGVQD (reference sequence). CDR3 in DNA: TGCGCCAGCAGTGATCCGGGGGGGGCCGGGGAGCTGTTTTTT. It yields the protein CASSDPGGAGELFF.

This clonotype was counted only a few times. This chain connects TRBV6-5 to TRBJ1-4; TRBD1 matches 9 bases. Per germline, CDR1 MNHEY and CDR2 SVGAGI. V lost 6 bases and J lost 5; bases outside the gene matches: 4. The CDR3 covers 14 residues. The CDR3 nucleotides read TGTGCCAGCAGGGGACAGGGACGAAATGAAAAACTGTTTTTT. Amino acids: CASRGQGRNEKLFF.

This clonotype was picked up many times. The chain is built from TRBV11-2 and TRBJ2-1; 7 bases line up with TRBD2. The J segment lost 0 bases and the V segment lost 1 base, leaving 6 bases of the junction unmatched. There are 17 residues in the CDR3. CDR1 SGHAT and CDR2 FQNNGV come from the germline V gene. The CDR3 region has the DNA TGTGCCAGCAGCTTAGTAATGAGCGGGACCTCCTACAATGAGCAGTTCTTC. This sequence encodes CASSLVMSGTSYNEQFF.

The gene calls are TRBV7-9 and TRBJ1-5; TRBD1 might be the D (5 bases). The CDR3 has 14 amino acids. Trimming pared 5 bases from V and 3 bases from J, leaving 11 bases between. The germline V gene encodes CDR1 SEHNR and CDR2 FQNEAQ (reference sequence). The DNA of the CDR3 is TGTGCCAGCAGCGGAGTCGGACACAATCAGCCCCAGCATTTT. Residues: CASSGVGHNQPQHF.

The V and J genes are TRBV9 and TRBJ2-3; the D gene is possibly TRBD1 (6 bases). CDR1 is SGDLS, CDR2 YYNGEE, per germline. V was trimmed by 1 base and J by 0 bases, leaving 9 bases between them. The CDR3 has 15 amino acids. CDR3 amino acids: CASSVRQGSTDTQYF. The CDR3 nucleotides read TGTGCCAGCAGCGTAAGGCAGGGGAGCACAGATACGCAGTATTTT.

The J gene is TRBJ2-1, the V gene TRBV12-3 or TRBV12-4, with a weak D call TRBD1 (6 bases). Trimming took off 1 base at V and 9 bases at J, with 7 bases between the two ends. The CDR3 sequence is 12 residues long. CDR3 in amino acids: CASSLGGLEQFF. CDR3 DNA: TGTGCCAGCAGTTTAGGGGGGCTTGAGCAGTTCTTC.

Only a few counts were recorded for this clonotype. The J gene is TRBJ1-5, the V gene TRBV7-2; D gene ambiguous. The V and J ends lost 6 bases and 3 bases respectively, with 15 bases between them. This CDR3 comprises 15 residues. Germline CDR1 SGHTA, CDR2 FQGNSA. In DNA, the CDR3 is TGTGCCAGCAGTCCAGTGGCGAGACCCAATCAGCCCCAGCATTTT. Amino acids: CASSPVARPNQPQHF.

In this sample, this clonotype turned up a few times. This rearrangement joins TRBV7-3 to TRBJ2-3; 11 bases map to TRBD1. CDR3 length: 15 residues. The germline V gene has CDR1 SGHTA and CDR2 FQGTGA. Trimming at V came to 4 bases and at J to 4 bases, leaving 4 bases not matched to a gene. The CDR3 nucleotides read TGTGCCAGCAGCTGGACAGGGGGCAGCGCAGATACGCAGTATTTT. Amino acids: CASSWTGGSADTQYF.

This clonotype has more than one count but fewer than ten. J is TRBJ1-5 and V is TRBV27; 8 bases map to TRBD1. J was trimmed by 5 bases and V by 0 bases; bases with no gene match: 6. Germline V CDR1 and CDR2: MNHEY, SMNVEV (reference sequence). The CDR3 extends over 16 amino acids. CDR3 in DNA: TGTGCCAGCAGTTTATCGACAGGGGCGGTCGATCAGCCCCAGCATTTT. Protein product: CASSLSTGAVDQPQHF.

The CDR3 bases are TGTGCCAGCAGTTGGAGCCCCACCGCGCAAGAGACCCAGTACTTC. Amino acids: CASSWSPTAQETQYF. The rearrangement joins TRBV6-2 or TRBV6-3 to TRBJ2-5; D is undetermined. The V gene lost 4 bases and the J gene lost 2 bases, with 14 bases spanning the gap. The CDR3 extends over 15 amino acids. Germline loops: CDR1 MNHEY, CDR2 SVGEGT.